This T cell receptor beta chain stems from a study of STAT5B mutations in CD4+ large granular lymphocyte leukemia. Study-wide points: Compared with healthy controls (2/35), patient top clones favored TRBV06 (8/27).

Control samples were healthy donors' buffy coats. Germline lookup yields CDR1 SNHLY and CDR2 FYNNEI. The CDR3 consists of 14 residues. V was shortened by 3 bases and J by 8 bases, with 16 bases between the two germline ends. With respect to this clone: The target antigen is unknown.

The survey-level immunoSEQ assay was used. In the original workflow: The detection floor for productive clonotype frequency was 2.59 x 10-5. Clones were read by immunoSEQ multiplex PCR, and TCRdb kept only the in-frame ones, dropping some. V, J and clone size were drawn from that table, and D and trimming were deduced from the DNA. The profile covers about 33,000 clones, with roughly 74% appearing a single time and 0.29% taken by the ten largest. The rearrangement uses TRBV2 and TRBJ1-2, with a tentative D call TRBD1 (6 bases). What was sequenced was CD4+ T cells from blood buffy coats. This TCR derives from a human donor in good health. In DNA form, the CDR3 reads TGTGCCAGCAGTGACGGTGGGGGCGCATGGGGCTACACCTTC. This gives the protein CASSDGGGAWGYTF.